These 29 T cell receptor beta chains share one sample of origin, sequenced in a study of blood T cells in healthy people across ages (dated by TCRdb to between 2015 and 2016). Receptor libraries were prepared by 5' RACE. Instrument used: Illumina HiSeq 2500. A second PCR of roughly 7 to 11 cycles was performed with a sample-barcoded 5' primer and a J-beta primer mix. TCRdb trimmed public reads at Q25 via fastp, called clones via MiXCR and kept in-frame beta chains. Rows merge per CDR3 protein into single entries with the most common DNA and genes. The table for this sample lists more than 700,000 distinct CDR3 sequences; roughly 53% of them were counted only once. 41% of the sample lies in the top ten. The sample was blood. Every receptor here comes from a man aged 80 or over in good health.

V is TRBV9 and J is TRBJ2-5, with 7 nucleotides matching TRBD2. This CDR3 spans 16 amino acids. Germline V CDR1 and CDR2: SGDLS, YYNGEE. V shed 3 bases, J shed 11 bases, and the junction held 19 bases outside the gene matches. CDR3 residues: CASSDPTSAPSNEQYF. In DNA, the CDR3 is TGTGCCAGCAGCGACCCTACTAGCGCACCCTCGAATGAGCAGTACTTC.

The chain is built from TRBV18 and TRBJ2-6, with 7 bases lining up with TRBD1. Trimming removed 6 bases from V and 0 bases from J; junction bases left unmatched: 5. Germline CDR1 and CDR2: KGHSH and LQKENI. This CDR3 comprises 16 residues. As DNA, the CDR3 is TGTGCCAGCTCCGGACAGGTGGCCTCTGGGGCCAACGTCCTGACTTTC. As protein: CASSGQVASGANVLTF.

The gene calls are TRBV11-2 and TRBJ2-5; the match to TRBD2 covers 8 bases. Per germline, CDR1 SGHAT and CDR2 FQNNGV. V dropped 2 bases and J dropped 0; count of bases not matched to a gene: 5. CDR3 length: 16 residues. CDR3 amino acids: CASSLRASGHQETQYF. The CDR3 DNA reads as TGTGCCAGCAGCTTAAGGGCTAGCGGGCACCAAGAGACCCAGTACTTC.

This clonotype was observed a few times. This chain joins TRBV4-2 and TRBJ2-7; D is unresolved. The V end was cut by 1 base, the J end by 0 bases, with 10 bases between. The CDR3 runs to 15 residues. Per the germline V gene, CDR1 is LGHNA and CDR2 is YNFKEQ. The CDR3 sequence is CASSQVGTPSYEQYF. The CDR3 coding sequence is TGTGCCAGCAGCCAAGTCGGAACACCCTCCTACGAGCAGTACTTC.

J is TRBJ1-2 and V is TRBV20-1; TRBD1 agrees at 11 bases. CDR3 length: 15 residues. Germline V gene data show CDR1 as DFQATT and CDR2 as SNEGSKA (reference sequence). V was clipped by 4 bases and J by 7 bases; unmatched bases: 11. The CDR3 sequence is CSAIGQGATYGGYTF. The CDR3 nucleotides are TGCAGTGCTATTGGACAGGGGGCGACTTATGGTGGCTACACCTTC.

This clonotype occurred a few times. The chain couples TRBV7-9 to TRBJ2-1, with TRBD2 matching over 9 bases. CDR1 is SEHNR and CDR2 is FQNEAQ in the germline V gene (reference sequence). Unmatched junction bases numbered 5, after V lost 1 base and J lost 1 base. This CDR3 comprises 17 residues. The CDR3 protein is CASSLGGLAGSYNEQFF. In nucleotides, the CDR3 is TGTGCCAGCAGCTTAGGTGGTCTAGCGGGATCCTACAATGAGCAGTTCTTC.

This clonotype has just one count. The rearrangement joins TRBV5-1 to TRBJ2-1; D is possibly TRBD2 (6 bases). V gave up 2 bases and J gave up 3 bases, with 21 bases separating them. The CDR3 contains 18 residues. Germline assignment: CDR1 SGHRS and CDR2 YFSETQ. The CDR3: CASSFARFSSGLYNEQFF. The CDR3 coding sequence is TGCGCCAGCAGCTTCGCCCGGTTTAGTAGCGGCCTCTACAATGAGCAGTTCTTC.

The chain employs TRBV5-1 and TRBJ2-1; either TRBD1 or TRBD2 may supply D (5 bases each). The V gene lost 0 bases and the J gene lost 0 bases, with 10 bases spanning the gap. This CDR3 region has 16 residues. CDR1 SGHRS and CDR2 YFSETQ come from the germline V gene. The CDR3 region has the DNA TGCGCCAGCAGCTTGGCGGGGCGCCCCTCCTACAATGAGCAGTTCTTC. Translating gives CASSLAGRPSYNEQFF.

The rearrangement joins TRBV24-1 to TRBJ2-4; 8 positions match TRBD2. The J call is doubtful: the DNA matches TRBJ2-7 better. This CDR3 is 13 amino acids long. Germline V gives CDR1 KGHDR, CDR2 SFDVKD. The chain's CDR3 is CATSDFAGGEQYF. The DNA for the CDR3 is TGTGCCACCAGTGATTTTGCGGGAGGCGAGCAGTACTTC.

This clonotype was observed a few times. The V and J genes are TRBV20-1 and TRBJ2-7, with D possibly being TRBD2 (6 bases). V lost 6 bases to trimming and J lost 0 bases, with 15 bases between them. This CDR3 spans 14 amino acids. Germline V lookup: CDR1 DFQATT, CDR2 SNEGSKA (reference sequence). Here the CDR3 reads CSAVRAGSSYEQYF. Here the CDR3 DNA reads TGCAGTGCAGTCCGAGCGGGCAGCTCCTACGAGCAGTACTTC.

The genes are TRBV21-1 and TRBJ2-1. TRBV21-1 is an annotated pseudogene. This CDR3 is 15 amino acids long. The CDR3 is CASSSHQDQNNEQFF. In nucleotides, the CDR3 is TGTGCCAGCAGCTCTCACCAGGACCAGAACAATGAGCAGTTCTTC.

The chain couples TRBV27 to TRBJ2-4; 7 nucleotides agree with TRBD1. The germline V gene encodes CDR1 MNHEY and CDR2 SMNVEV (reference sequence). The CDR3 is 13 residues long. Losses at the gene ends were 5 bases for V and 6 bases for J; bases not matched to a gene: 4. The CDR3 DNA is TGTGCCAGCAGTACGTACAGGGGAAACATTCAGTACTTC. It yields the protein CASSTYRGNIQYF.

The chain is built from TRBV28 and TRBJ2-7; D possibly corresponds to TRBD1 (5 bases). Germline lookup yields CDR1 MDHEN and CDR2 SYDVKM. The CDR3 is made up of 13 amino acids. Trimming removed 1 base from V and 2 bases from J, with 6 bases in between. DNA of the CDR3: TGTGCCAGCAGTTTATCGACAGCCTACGAGCAGTACTTC. Translated: CASSLSTAYEQYF.

The chain joins TRBV6-1 to TRBJ2-3; TRBD2 matches at 12 bases. From germline, CDR1 is MNHNS and CDR2 SASEGT. The trim removed 3 bases at V and 11 bases at J, leaving 12 bases unmatched. CDR3 size: 16 residues. The CDR3 coding sequence is TGTGCCAGCAGTGAGGACCTAGCGGGAGGGTCCCGAGGGCAGTATTTT. It translates to CASSEDLAGGSRGQYF.

The chain has TRBV20-1 and TRBJ2-3; D ambiguous. This CDR3 has 15 residues. CDR1 is DFQATT and CDR2 is SNEGSKA in the germline V gene (reference sequence). V was trimmed by 3 bases and J by 2 bases, leaving 15 bases between them. CDR3 region: CSARSGAANTDTQYF. CDR3 DNA sequence: TGCAGTGCTAGGTCGGGCGCCGCAAACACAGATACGCAGTATTTT.

This clonotype was detected a few times. The CDR3 sequence is CASSVVSTVRLNEQYF. CDR3 DNA: TGTGCCAGCAGCGTAGTATCCACAGTCAGACTCAACGAGCAGTACTTC. The rearrangement joins TRBV9 to TRBJ2-7, with no clear D. Germline V CDR1 and CDR2: SGDLS, YYNGEE. Trimming cost V 0 bases and J 5 bases, with 18 bases left between them. The CDR3 contains 16 residues.

V is TRBV6-6 and J is TRBJ2-2; D perhaps matches TRBD2 (7 bases). In germline, CDR1 is MNHNY, CDR2 SVGAGI (reference sequence). The CDR3 is 17 amino acids. Between the trimmed V and J ends, which lost 8 bases and 1 base, there was a span of 20 bases. DNA of the CDR3: TGTGCCAGCCAAGGGGCTAGCGGAGGGGGGAACACCGGGGAGCTGTTTTTT. Translating it yields CASQGASGGGNTGELFF.

The table lists this clonotype with a few counts. The chain recombines TRBV12-3 or TRBV12-4 with TRBJ2-1; 13 nucleotides agree with TRBD2. V was clipped by 9 bases and J by 9 bases; unmatched bases: 17. The CDR3 has 17 residues. For the CDR3, the DNA is TGTGCCAGTAGTAAGAGGACTAGCGGGAGTTATTCGGGTGAGCAGTTCTTC. The encoded protein is CASSKRTSGSYSGEQFF.

This clonotype has a single count. The chain employs TRBV11-1 and TRBJ2-3; 8 bases agree with TRBD2. The CDR3 totals 16 residues. Per the germline V gene, CDR1 is SGHAT and CDR2 is FQDESV (reference sequence). Trimming removed 3 bases from V and 3 bases from J; junction bases left unmatched: 8. CDR3 protein: CASSFPPAGVTDTQYF. CDR3 in DNA: TGTGCCAGCAGCTTCCCTCCAGCGGGAGTTACAGATACGCAGTATTTT.

This chain joins TRBV30 and TRBJ2-5, with TRBD1 as a possible D gene (6 bases). The germline gives CDR1 GTSNPN, CDR2 SVGIG (reference sequence). CDR3 length: 12 residues. V lost 7 bases and J lost 1, with 10 bases in between. The CDR3 DNA sequence: TGTGCCTCCGGGACAAGCCAAGAGACCCAGTACTTC. This sequence encodes CASGTSQETQYF.

This clonotype has only a few counts. The V call is TRBV9, the J call TRBJ2-1; tentative D call: TRBD2 (5 bases). Germline V gene sequence: CDR1 SGDLS, CDR2 YYNGEE. With 1 base removed from V and 3 bases from J, the gap between germline ends came to 11 bases. This CDR3 comprises 15 residues. This chain's CDR3 is CASSVQAEHYNEQFF. CDR3 coding DNA: TGTGCCAGCAGCGTACAAGCGGAACACTACAATGAGCAGTTCTTC.

About this clonotype: The junction departs from the called germline gene at one end, perhaps through a read error. The V and J genes are TRBV18 and TRBJ2-3; TRBD1 agrees at 7 bases. This CDR3 has 15 amino acids. CDR1 and CDR2 (germline): KGHSH, LQKENI. This CDR3 reads CAGSSDRRSTDTQYF. The DNA for the CDR3 is TGTGCCGGCTCATCGGACAGGAGAAGCACAGATACGCAGTATTTT.

Concerning this clonotype itself: Its ends do not fully match the called genes, so a read error is possible. This chain connects TRBV5-1 to TRBJ2-3, with 11 bases matching TRBD1. Germline lookup yields CDR1 SGHRS and CDR2 YFSETQ. The CDR3 covers 15 residues. CDR3: CASSTGQGATYEQYF. CDR3 bases: TGCGCCAGCAGCACTGGACAGGGGGCAACCTACGAGCAGTACTTT.

The chain combines TRBV11-2 with TRBJ2-5; 7 nucleotides align to TRBD2. The CDR3 totals 14 residues. Germline CDR1 SGHAT, CDR2 FQNNGV. J gave up 2 bases and V 5 bases, and 5 bases lay outside the gene matches. The CDR3 loop reads CASSTEAGQETQYF. CDR3 in DNA: TGTGCCAGCAGCACCGAAGCGGGACAAGAGACCCAGTACTTC.

A few counts support this clonotype. One end of the junction is discordant with germline, which a read error may explain. CDR3 nucleotides: TGTGCTAGCAGCTTAGGGGCCGTAACCTACAATGAGCAGTTCTTC. Residues: CASSLGAVTYNEQFF. The chain carries TRBV7-7 and TRBJ2-1, with D possibly matching TRBD1 (5 bases). Germline V lookup: CDR1 SSHAT, CDR2 FNYEAQ (reference sequence). This CDR3 spans 15 amino acids.

The rearrangement links TRBV11-1 to TRBJ2-3; 12 positions match TRBD2. This CDR3 region has 21 residues. V gave up 0 bases and J gave up 1 base; unmatched junction bases: 14. Germline V lookup: CDR1 SGHAT, CDR2 FQDESV (reference sequence). As DNA, the CDR3 is TGTGCCAGCAGCTTAGCCTTGGCGGGACCGGGACTAGCGGGCCGCACAGATACGCAGTATTTT. Translated, it gives CASSLALAGPGLAGRTDTQYF.

The genes are TRBV18 and TRBJ2-1; unclear D gene. Between the trimmed V and J ends, which lost 3 bases and 10 bases, there was a span of 10 bases. Per the germline V gene, CDR1 is KGHSH and CDR2 is LQKENI. The CDR3 runs to 12 residues. CDR3 bases: TGTGCCAGCTCACCGATACGCTTGGAGCAGTTCTTC. It translates to CASSPIRLEQFF.

The rearrangement links TRBV9 to TRBJ2-7; D perhaps matches TRBD1 (7 bases). The V end was cut by 0 bases, the J end by 3 bases, with 13 bases between. The CDR3 is 15 residues long. Germline CDR1 reads SGDLS; CDR2 reads YYNGEE. The CDR3 loop reads CASSVGAGGSYEQYF. CDR3 nucleotide sequence: TGTGCCAGCAGCGTAGGGGCAGGGGGGAGCTACGAGCAGTACTTC.

The V call is TRBV7-2, the J call TRBJ2-1, with D possibly matching TRBD2 (6 bases). V lost 7 bases, J lost 5 bases, and 18 bases lay in between. Per germline, CDR1 SGHTA and CDR2 FQGNSA. CDR3 length equals 15 residues. This CDR3 reads CASIPVRGDHNEQFF. The DNA for the CDR3 is TGTGCCAGCATCCCGGTTCGCGGGGACCACAATGAGCAGTTCTTC.